This T cell receptor beta chain stems from a study of CD8+ T cells in alopecia areata. Study results and limitations: The study found TCR sharing across patients less clear than in mice, possibly for HLA reasons. Greater clonality was observed in lesional scalp samples, especially alopecia totalis/universalis, versus normal scalp.

A word on this clone: Its antigen is as yet unknown.

RNA was extracted and reverse transcribed into cDNA as the sequencing template. Sequenced by immunoSEQ multiplex PCR; TCRdb stores in-frame clones only, minus some. Of 200,000 to 250,000 clones detected, about 64% appear once; the ten largest clones hold around 4.2%. Treatment defined: oral pan-JAK inhibitor, 5-10 mg twice daily. Those with alopecia areata gave lesional scalp punch biopsies and peripheral blood. Trimming took off 5 bases at V and 6 bases at J, with 10 bases between the two ends. CDR3 length: 12 residues. Germline V CDR1 and CDR2: SQVTM, ANQGSEA. This sample comprised CD4+ T cells sorted from blood, obtained at week 4, from a patient treated with tofacitinib. The receptor was isolated from a human donor with alopecia areata. This chain links TRBV29-1 with TRBJ1-4, with D possibly matching TRBD1 (5 bases). CDR3 coding DNA: TGCAGCGTTAGGGACGGGTATGAAAAACTGTTTTTT. Translated, it gives CSVRDGYEKLFF.